Following are 10 T cell receptor beta chains from one sample sequenced in a study of glioma-infiltrating T cells after dendritic cell vaccination. The repertoire was sequenced with immunoSEQ multiplex PCR; TCRdb's copy has only in-frame clones and lacks some. Here the sample spans roughly 98,000 clones, just over 85% being singletons. Sample: blood, taken before dendritic cell vaccination. All receptors derive from a human donor with glioblastoma.

V is TRBV6-6 and J is TRBJ2-1, with no clear D. The germline V gene encodes CDR1 MNHNY and CDR2 SVGAGI (reference sequence). Deletions cut 2 bases from V and 7 bases from J, with 9 bases between. This CDR3 region has 13 residues. The CDR3 DNA follows: TGTGCCAGCAGTTACCCCCCGCGAAATGAGCAGTTCTTC. Its translation: CASSYPPRNEQFF.

The chain joins TRBV7-9 to TRBJ2-1; D possibly corresponds to TRBD1 (5 bases). The CDR3 is 17 amino acids. The V end lost 1 base, the J end lost 1 base, and 14 bases lay between the germline ends. Germline V gives CDR1 SEHNR, CDR2 FQNEAQ (reference sequence). DNA for the CDR3: TGTGCCAGCAGCTTAGTAGGTTCGACAGTTTCCTACAATGAGCAGTTCTTC. It encodes CASSLVGSTVSYNEQFF.

This chain uses TRBV19 with TRBJ1-2; D is undetermined. The CDR3 contains 11 residues. The V gene lost 9 bases and the J gene lost 8 bases, with 13 bases spanning the gap. Germline-derived CDR1 and CDR2 are LNHDA and SQIVND (reference sequence). CDR3 DNA sequence: TGTGCCAGCCAAGAGGAAACAGGCTACACCTTC. The encoded protein is CASQEETGYTF.

This rearrangement joins TRBV19 to TRBJ1-6; D not resolved. This CDR3 region has 16 residues. Per the germline V gene, CDR1 is LNHDA and CDR2 is SQIVND (reference sequence). The CDR3 DNA follows: TGTGCTACTAAAACGGGTCCCTACACCTATAATTCACCCCTCCACTTT. This translates into CATKTGPYTYNSPLHF.

The V and J genes are TRBV10-3 and TRBJ1-5, with D hard to call. Germline V gene lookup returns CDR1 ENHRY and CDR2 SYGVKD. The CDR3 sequence is 12 residues long. Trimming took 3 bases from V and 4 from J, leaving 4 bases between them. Here the CDR3 reads CAISDRNQPQHF. The CDR3 DNA reads TGTGCCATCAGTGACAGGAATCAGCCCCAGCATTTT.

This clone was detected only once. CDR3 region: CASSEGWTGVSGANVLTF. CDR3 in DNA: TGTGCCAGCAGTGAAGGCTGGACAGGGGTCTCTGGGGCCAACGTCCTGACTTTC. This chain joins TRBV2 and TRBJ2-6; 9 nucleotides match TRBD1. This CDR3 has 18 residues. Germline CDR1 is SNHLY and CDR2 is FYNNEI. V dropped 1 base and J dropped 0; count of bases not matched to a gene: 4.

The V gene is TRBV7-9, the J gene TRBJ2-5; tentatively, D is TRBD1 (6 bases). V lost 3 bases to trimming and J lost 1 base, with 12 bases between them. This CDR3 comprises 15 residues. From germline, CDR1 is SEHNR and CDR2 FQNEAQ (reference sequence). As DNA, the CDR3 is TGTGCCAGCAGCTTGCCCCTGGACAGCCAAGAGACCCAGTACTTC. This codes for CASSLPLDSQETQYF.

This chain uses TRBV7-2 with TRBJ2-5, with a weak D call TRBD1 (6 bases). CDR1 and CDR2 (germline): SGHTA, FQGNSA. This CDR3 region has 17 residues. V dropped 5 bases and J dropped 1 base, with 20 bases sitting between them. CDR3 bases: TGTGCCAGCAGCCCCCCTACGACAGGCAAGTTCCAAGAGACCCAGTACTTC. Residues: CASSPPTTGKFQETQYF.

The rearrangement links TRBV18 to TRBJ2-7; 7 bases map to TRBD2. The ends lost 2 bases at V and 7 bases at J; junction bases unmatched: 20. Germline CDR1 reads KGHSH; CDR2 reads LQKENI. The CDR3 covers 18 residues. DNA for the CDR3: TGTGCCAGCTCACCAAGTCCGGGTCGTTGGCGGGAGACGGGAGAGCAGTACTTC. Protein product: CASSPSPGRWRETGEQYF. The full variable domain, in which reference TRBV18 and TRBJ2-7 provide the parts outside the CDR3, is NAGVMQNPRHLVRRRGQEARLRCSPMKGHSHVYWYRQLPEEGLKFMVYLQKENIIDESGMPKERFSAEFPKEGPSILRIQQVVRGDSAAYFCASSPSPGRWRETGEQYFGPGTRLTVT.

This clone has just one count. The chain combines TRBV5-1 with TRBJ2-3; weak D call: TRBD2 (6 bases). Germline CDR1 SGHRS, CDR2 YFSETQ. V lost 1 base and J lost 3, with 9 bases in between. This CDR3 is built from 14 residues. Here the CDR3 reads CASSLSSETDTQYF. The DNA of the CDR3 is TGCGCCAGCAGCTTGTCTAGCGAGACAGATACGCAGTATTTT. The entire variable domain, with the rest obtained from reference TRBV5-1 and TRBJ2-3, is as follows: KAGVTQTPRYLIKTRGQQVTLSCSPISGHRSVSWYQQTPGQGLQFLFEYFSETQRNKGNFPGRFSGRQFSNSRSEMNVSTLELGDSALYLCASSLSSETDTQYFGPGTRLTVL.